This T cell receptor (beta chain) was sequenced in a study of T cell responses to AZD1222 COVID-19 vaccine. Background on the study: Doses given second, at about 4 or about 12 weeks, were pooled.

Findings and limits, study-wide: Spike-specific TCR repertoires showed rising breadth and depth after two AZD1222 doses. Repertoires were obtained solely post-peak T cell response.

Comments on this clone: Its antigen is not known.

The repertoire was sequenced with immunoSEQ multiplex PCR; TCRdb's copy has only in-frame clones and lacks some. Of 130,000 or so clones in the sample, roughly 86% were seen once. V was shortened by 4 bases and J by 3 bases, with 12 bases between the two germline ends. This CDR3 comprises 14 residues. Germline CDR1 MNHNY, CDR2 SVGAGI (reference sequence). The clonotype comes from an adult in good health. Here the sequenced sample was peripheral blood, taken on day 0 of AZD1222 vaccination. This chain connects TRBV6-6 to TRBJ1-1, with D unclear. CDR3 sequence (DNA): TGTGCCAGCAGTTGGGCGGGGTCTGACACTGAAGCTTTCTTT. Residues: CASSWAGSDTEAFF.